These T cell receptor beta chains were read from a single sample in a study of T cells in localized non-small cell lung cancer. Using immunoSEQ multiplex PCR, the repertoire was profiled, and TCRdb retains in-frame clones only, with some absent. Found here are 70,000 to 100,000 clones, approximately 91% of them singletons; the top ten hold roughly 4.3%. The sequencing here drew on PBMCs, taken before any cancer treatment. Every receptor here comes from a woman between 35 and 75 years old with stage II squamous cell lung carcinoma. CDR3s include the opening cysteine and the closing phenylalanine or tryptophan. The order of the fields is CDR3 protein, CDR3 DNA, V gene, J gene, D gene, CDR3 length, clone size. The D gene is left open where the match is weak. For some rows the clone size is stated as once, few or many, or as a class when expanded; others skip it.

CDR3aa: CASRPGSIPEAFF; CDR3nt: TGTGCCAGCAGGCCGGGTTCCATCCCTGAAGCTTTCTTT; v_gene: TRBV19; j_gene: TRBJ1-1; d_gene: NA; len: 13; abundance: NA
CDR3aa: CASSEKGGRGSYNEQFF; CDR3nt: TGCGCCAGCAGTGAGAAGGGCGGGAGAGGCTCCTACAATGAGCAGTTCTTC; v_gene: TRBV10-1; j_gene: TRBJ2-1; d_gene: TRBD2; len: 17; abundance: NA
CDR3aa: CASTVRGTGATNEQFF; CDR3nt: TGTGCCAGCACCGTTCGCGGGACAGGGGCAACCAATGAGCAGTTCTTC; v_gene: TRBV28; j_gene: TRBJ2-1; d_gene: TRBD1; len: 16; abundance: few
CDR3aa: CASSGGAREPGLNYGYTF; CDR3nt: TGCGCCAGCAGCGGGGGAGCTCGGGAACCCGGGTTAAACTATGGCTACACCTTC; v_gene: TRBV5-1; j_gene: TRBJ1-2; d_gene: NA; len: 18; abundance: once
CDR3aa: CASSLDFSGGAWQFF; CDR3nt: TGTGCCAGCAGCTTAGATTTTAGCGGGGGGGCTTGGCAGTTCTTC; v_gene: TRBV7-2; j_gene: TRBJ2-1; d_gene: TRBD2; len: 15; abundance: NA
CDR3aa: CASKGSYEQYF; CDR3nt: TGTGCCAGCAAGGGATCCTACGAGCAGTACTTC; v_gene: TRBV6-1; j_gene: TRBJ2-7; d_gene: NA; len: 11; abundance: few
CDR3aa: CASSFRGIYGYTF; CDR3nt: TGTGCCAGCAGCTTTCGGGGAATCTATGGCTACACCTTC; v_gene: TRBV5-4; j_gene: TRBJ1-2; d_gene: NA; len: 13; abundance: NA
CDR3aa: CASSRGPLGETQYF; CDR3nt: TGTGCCAGCTCCCGGGGGCCCCTAGGAGAGACCCAGTACTTC; v_gene: TRBV27; j_gene: TRBJ2-5; d_gene: NA; len: 14; abundance: NA
CDR3aa: CATSPGRGEQYF; CDR3nt: TGTGCTACCTCACCAGGGAGGGGCGAGCAGTACTTC; v_gene: TRBV12-5; j_gene: TRBJ2-7; d_gene: TRBD2; len: 12; abundance: NA
CDR3aa: CASSEVTGGLYGYTF; CDR3nt: TGTGCCAGCAGTGAAGTCACAGGGGGGCTGTATGGCTACACCTTC; v_gene: TRBV2; j_gene: TRBJ1-2; d_gene: TRBD1; len: 15; abundance: NA
CDR3aa: CASNPEGSGDTEAFF; CDR3nt: TGTGCCAGCAACCCCGAAGGCAGCGGGGACACTGAAGCTTTCTTT; v_gene: TRBV7-2; j_gene: TRBJ1-1; d_gene: NA; len: 15; abundance: NA
CDR3aa: CASSTGTSAYTDTQYF; CDR3nt: TGTGCCAGCAGCACCGGGACTAGCGCCTACACAGATACGCAGTATTTT; v_gene: TRBV28; j_gene: TRBJ2-3; d_gene: TRBD2; len: 16; abundance: NA
CDR3aa: CASSLVHGGEQFF; CDR3nt: TGTGCCAGCAGCTTAGTTCACGGGGGCGAGCAGTTCTTC; v_gene: TRBV11-2; j_gene: TRBJ2-1; d_gene: NA; len: 13; abundance: NA
CDR3aa: CASSLVPSGSSSGANVLTF; CDR3nt: TGCGCCAGCAGCTTGGTGCCTAGCGGGAGCTCTTCTGGGGCCAACGTCCTGACTTTC; v_gene: TRBV5-1; j_gene: TRBJ2-6; d_gene: TRBD2; len: 19; abundance: NA
CDR3aa: CASSEWRGQGHGYTF; CDR3nt: TGTGCCAGCAGTGAATGGAGGGGACAGGGCCATGGCTACACCTTC; v_gene: TRBV25-1; j_gene: TRBJ1-2; d_gene: TRBD1; len: 15; abundance: NA
CDR3aa: CASSPGTGALNTEAFF; CDR3nt: TGTGCCAGCAGCCCCGGGACAGGGGCTTTGAACACTGAAGCTTTCTTT; v_gene: TRBV5-8; j_gene: TRBJ1-1; d_gene: TRBD1; len: 16; abundance: NA
CDR3aa: CASSELGNQPQHF; CDR3nt: TGTGCCAGCAGTGAATTGGGGAATCAGCCCCAGCATTTT; v_gene: TRBV2; j_gene: TRBJ1-5; d_gene: NA; len: 13; abundance: NA
CDR3aa: CASSPTGRGKETQYF; CDR3nt: TGTGCCAGCAGTCCGACAGGGAGGGGAAAAGAGACCCAGTACTTC; v_gene: TRBV6-6; j_gene: TRBJ2-5; d_gene: NA; len: 15; abundance: NA
CDR3aa: CAWRLDRGNTEAFF; CDR3nt: TGTGCCTGGAGGCTGGACAGAGGGAACACTGAAGCTTTCTTT; v_gene: TRBV30; j_gene: TRBJ1-1; d_gene: NA; len: 14; abundance: NA
CDR3aa: CASSLGSGQGQETQYF; CDR3nt: TGTGCCAGCAGCTTGGGCAGCGGACAGGGCCAAGAGACCCAGTACTTC; v_gene: TRBV11-2; j_gene: TRBJ2-5; d_gene: TRBD1; len: 16; abundance: NA
CDR3aa: CASAGFRNTEAFF; CDR3nt: TGTGCCAGCGCCGGTTTTCGGAACACTGAAGCTTTCTTT; v_gene: TRBV5-4; j_gene: TRBJ1-1; d_gene: NA; len: 13; abundance: NA
CDR3aa: CASSLAQFRNQETQYF; CDR3nt: TGTGCCAGCAGCTTAGCGCAGTTCAGGAACCAAGAGACCCAGTACTTC; v_gene: TRBV7-8; j_gene: TRBJ2-5; d_gene: NA; len: 16; abundance: NA
CDR3aa: CASSIDPSQPQHF; CDR3nt: TGTGCCAGTAGTATAGATCCTTCACAGCCCCAGCATTTT; v_gene: TRBV19; j_gene: TRBJ1-5; d_gene: NA; len: 13; abundance: NA
CDR3aa: CATTDRLTEAFF; CDR3nt: TGTGCCACCACGGACAGGCTCACTGAAGCTTTCTTT; v_gene: TRBV6-5; j_gene: TRBJ1-1; d_gene: TRBD1; len: 12; abundance: NA
CDR3aa: CASSLLRTGPDYTF; CDR3nt: TGTGCCAGCAGCTTGCTTAGGACAGGGCCTGACTACACCTTC; v_gene: TRBV5-3; j_gene: TRBJ1-2; d_gene: TRBD1; len: 14; abundance: few
CDR3aa: CSVDGTRYTEAFF; CDR3nt: TGCAGCGTTGACGGGACCCGGTACACTGAAGCTTTCTTT; v_gene: TRBV29-1; j_gene: TRBJ1-1; d_gene: NA; len: 13; abundance: NA
CDR3aa: CASSAYRGGGELFF; CDR3nt: TGTGCCAGCAGCGCTTACAGGGGAGGCGGGGAGCTGTTTTTT; v_gene: TRBV7-6; j_gene: TRBJ2-2; d_gene: NA; len: 14; abundance: NA
CDR3aa: CASEGQGDPYGYTF; CDR3nt: TGTGCCAGCGAGGGGCAGGGGGACCCGTATGGCTACACCTTC; v_gene: TRBV18; j_gene: TRBJ1-2; d_gene: TRBD1; len: 14; abundance: NA
CDR3aa: CASSDAGANVLTF; CDR3nt: TGTGCCAGCAGTGATGCTGGGGCCAACGTCCTGACTTTC; v_gene: TRBV25-1; j_gene: TRBJ2-6; d_gene: NA; len: 13; abundance: NA
CDR3aa: CAISDSQSSYNEQFF; CDR3nt: TGTGCCATCAGTGATTCCCAGAGTTCCTACAATGAGCAGTTCTTC; v_gene: TRBV10-3; j_gene: TRBJ2-1; d_gene: NA; len: 15; abundance: few
CDR3aa: CASSPTRNEQFF; CDR3nt: TGTGCCAGCAGCCCCACGAGGAATGAGCAGTTCTTC; v_gene: TRBV28; j_gene: TRBJ2-1; d_gene: NA; len: 12; abundance: NA
CDR3aa: CASSPLDSGANVLTF; CDR3nt: TGTGCCAGCTCACCTCTAGACTCTGGGGCCAACGTCCTGACTTTC; v_gene: TRBV18; j_gene: TRBJ2-6; d_gene: NA; len: 15; abundance: NA
CDR3aa: CASSRTDSGNTIYF; CDR3nt: TGTGCCAGCAGTAGGACGGACTCTGGAAACACCATATATTTT; v_gene: TRBV6-5; j_gene: TRBJ1-3; d_gene: NA; len: 14; abundance: NA
CDR3aa: CASSPGQERPEAFF; CDR3nt: TGCGCCAGCAGCCCGGGACAGGAGAGGCCTGAAGCTTTCTTT; v_gene: TRBV5-1; j_gene: TRBJ1-1; d_gene: TRBD1; len: 14; abundance: NA
CDR3aa: CASTGSSYEQYF; CDR3nt: TGTGCCAGCACAGGCAGCTCCTACGAGCAGTACTTC; v_gene: TRBV6-1; j_gene: TRBJ2-7; d_gene: NA; len: 12; abundance: NA
CDR3aa: CASSLGAEGPQHF; CDR3nt: TGTGCCAGCAGTTTAGGGGCGGAGGGACCCCAGCATTTT; v_gene: TRBV28; j_gene: TRBJ1-5; d_gene: NA; len: 13; abundance: NA
CDR3aa: CASSQPEQYF; CDR3nt: TGCGCCAGCAGTCAACCGGAGCAGTACTTC; v_gene: TRBV23-1; j_gene: TRBJ2-7; d_gene: NA; len: 10; abundance: NA
CDR3aa: CASSSPGGKEREQYF; CDR3nt: TGTGCCAGCAGCTCCCCCGGGGGGAAAGAGAGGGAGCAGTACTTC; v_gene: TRBV7-9; j_gene: TRBJ2-7; d_gene: TRBD2; len: 15; abundance: NA
CDR3aa: CASRTQRGRQPQHF; CDR3nt: TGTGCCAGTAGGACTCAAAGAGGGCGTCAGCCCCAGCATTTT; v_gene: TRBV19; j_gene: TRBJ1-5; d_gene: NA; len: 14; abundance: NA
CDR3aa: CASSPNEGGKYGYTF; CDR3nt: TGTGCCAGCAGTCCCAATGAGGGAGGGAAATATGGCTACACCTTC; v_gene: TRBV27; j_gene: TRBJ1-2; d_gene: NA; len: 15; abundance: NA
CDR3aa: CASSLASGTVYTEAFF; CDR3nt: TGTGCCAGCAGCTTGGCTTCCGGGACAGTTTACACTGAAGCTTTCTTT; v_gene: TRBV7-9; j_gene: TRBJ1-1; d_gene: TRBD1; len: 16; abundance: NA
CDR3aa: CASSSSTGTGDNEQFF; CDR3nt: TGTGCCAGCAGCTCGTCGACCGGGACAGGGGACAATGAGCAGTTCTTC; v_gene: TRBV11-3; j_gene: TRBJ2-1; d_gene: TRBD1; len: 16; abundance: NA
CDR3aa: CASSQEGVREQFF; CDR3nt: TGTGCCAGCAGCCAGGAGGGGGTGCGGGAGCAGTTCTTC; v_gene: TRBV4-2; j_gene: TRBJ2-1; d_gene: NA; len: 13; abundance: NA
CDR3aa: CASSPIWDQPQHF; CDR3nt: TGTGCCAGCAGCCCGATTTGGGATCAGCCCCAGCATTTT; v_gene: TRBV6-1; j_gene: TRBJ1-5; d_gene: NA; len: 13; abundance: NA
CDR3aa: CASSLEGILGSPLHF; CDR3nt: TGTGCCAGCAGCTTAGAAGGGATCCTCGGTTCACCCCTCCACTTT; v_gene: TRBV7-2; j_gene: TRBJ1-6; d_gene: NA; len: 15; abundance: NA
CDR3aa: CASSYSTATGVNEQFF; CDR3nt: TGTGCCAGCAGCTATTCGACAGCCACCGGTGTAAATGAGCAGTTCTTC; v_gene: TRBV7-6; j_gene: TRBJ2-1; d_gene: NA; len: 16; abundance: NA
CDR3aa: CASGFGGNQPQHF; CDR3nt: TGTGCTAGTGGTTTTGGGGGCAATCAGCCCCAGCATTTT; v_gene: TRBV12-5; j_gene: TRBJ1-5; d_gene: NA; len: 13; abundance: NA
CDR3aa: CASIRGQGVYNEQFF; CDR3nt: TGTGCCAGCATTCGGGGACAGGGGGTATACAATGAGCAGTTCTTC; v_gene: TRBV5-5; j_gene: TRBJ2-1; d_gene: TRBD1; len: 15; abundance: NA
CDR3aa: CASSYKIRQPQHF; CDR3nt: TGTGCCAGCAGTTACAAGATTCGGCAGCCCCAGCATTTT; v_gene: TRBV28; j_gene: TRBJ1-5; d_gene: NA; len: 13; abundance: NA
CDR3aa: CASGKTYAGQSRANVLTF; CDR3nt: TGTGCTAGTGGTAAGACATATGCAGGACAAAGTCGGGCCAACGTCCTGACTTTC; v_gene: TRBV12-5; j_gene: TRBJ2-6; d_gene: NA; len: 18; abundance: NA
CDR3aa: CSGAGTSGSNEQFF; CDR3nt: TGCAGCGGGGCCGGTACTAGCGGGAGTAATGAGCAGTTCTTC; v_gene: TRBV29-1; j_gene: TRBJ2-1; d_gene: TRBD2; len: 14; abundance: NA
CDR3aa: CASSRGQGIVYEQYF; CDR3nt: TGTGCCAGTAGTAGGGGACAGGGAATAGTCTACGAGCAGTACTTC; v_gene: TRBV19; j_gene: TRBJ2-7; d_gene: TRBD1; len: 15; abundance: NA
CDR3aa: CASSFGTQGIYGYTF; CDR3nt: TGTGCCAGCAGTTTCGGAACACAGGGTATCTATGGCTACACCTTC; v_gene: TRBV6-6; j_gene: TRBJ1-2; d_gene: NA; len: 15; abundance: NA
CDR3aa: CATSGDRGKTEAFF; CDR3nt: TGTGCCACCTCAGGTGACAGGGGGAAGACTGAAGCTTTCTTT; v_gene: TRBV10-3; j_gene: TRBJ1-1; d_gene: TRBD1; len: 14; abundance: NA
CDR3aa: CASSDTGDRGRSPLHF; CDR3nt: TGTGCCAGCAGTGACACCGGGGACAGGGGTCGATCACCCCTCCACTTT; v_gene: TRBV6-1; j_gene: TRBJ1-6; d_gene: TRBD1; len: 16; abundance: NA
CDR3aa: CASSRQTPVNTEAFF; CDR3nt: TGTGCCAGCAGCCGACAAACCCCAGTGAACACTGAAGCTTTCTTT; v_gene: TRBV4-2; j_gene: TRBJ1-1; d_gene: NA; len: 15; abundance: NA
CDR3aa: CASSVGRGTDTQYF; CDR3nt: TGTGCCAGCAGCGTGGGCAGGGGCACAGATACGCAGTATTTT; v_gene: TRBV9; j_gene: TRBJ2-3; d_gene: NA; len: 14; abundance: NA
CDR3aa: CSGDRGGYTF; CDR3nt: TGCAGTGGAGACAGGGGTGGCTACACCTTC; v_gene: TRBV20-1; j_gene: TRBJ1-2; d_gene: TRBD1; len: 10; abundance: NA